This entry describes one T cell receptor (beta chain). The antigen is not known. Trimming took 4 bases from V and 7 from J; bases not matched to a gene: 7. Looked up from germline, CDR1 is MNHEY and CDR2 is SVGAGI. The CDR3 has 14 residues. The data were taken from a study of cytomegalovirus exposure and HLA in healthy donors. Study-level results: Fewer N-insertions than the roughly 670-donor mean were reportedly shown by an Asian-associated ancestry cluster in a later analysis. The listing of 160 or so TCR beta chains classed them as cytomegalovirus-associated.

The PCR had 60 Vbeta and 13 Jbeta primers. Produced via immunoSEQ multiplex PCR; TCRdb's table is partial and in-frame only. The table includes fewer than 85,000 clones, around 76% detected once. The genes are TRBV6-5 and TRBJ1-2; 9 bases are a match to TRBD1. This sequence was found in a male donor in good health and CMV-seropositive. Sequencing used PBMCs. This CDR3 reads CASSSTGQGAGYTF. As DNA, the CDR3 is TGTGCCAGCAGTTCCACGGGACAGGGAGCTGGCTACACCTTC.